The 13 T cell receptor beta chains below all came from one sample that was sequenced in a study of human T cells and chemical hapten exposure. Indicated time point: healthy volunteer bleed at 6 weeks. Total RNA was isolated from unfractionated whole blood. TCRdb redid the calling of the RACE reads with MiXCR, one entry per CDR3 protein. The sample carries about 77,000 distinct CDR3 sequences, 8.6% recorded once. Sequenced: whole blood. The receptors were sampled from a female donor in good health. Some clones in this sample may be carry-over from other donors' samples.

Comment on this clonotype: This clone may be a read error of a much larger clone one base away. The chain recombines TRBV4-3 with TRBJ2-1, with a tentative D call TRBD2 (5 bases). The CDR3 consists of 14 residues. Germline loops: CDR1 LGHNA, CDR2 YSLEER. The CDR3 spells CAGSPRISASPNLF. For the CDR3, the DNA is TGCGCCGGCAGCCCCCGAATCTCGGCTAGCCCCAACCTCTTC.

This clonotype occurred a few times. The rearrangement links TRBV6-5 to TRBJ1-3, with D unclear. The CDR3 extends over 16 amino acids. Germline CDR1 reads MNHEY; CDR2 reads SVGAGI. The ends were cut back, 0 bases at V and 4 bases at J, with 13 bases in the middle. The CDR3 here is CASSYSSTENGNTIYF. The CDR3 DNA follows: TGTGCCAGCAGTTACTCCTCAACGGAGAACGGAAACACCATATATTTT.

In its sample, this clonotype was seen many times. The chain employs TRBV20-1 and TRBJ2-7; TRBD1 or TRBD2 may be the D gene (5 bases each). With 4 bases removed from V and 0 bases from J, the gap between germline ends came to 10 bases. From germline, CDR1 is DFQATT and CDR2 SNEGSKA (reference sequence). This CDR3 has 13 amino acids. CDR3 region: CSAIKGSSYEQYF. The CDR3 coding sequence is TGCAGTGCTATAAAGGGGAGCTCCTACGAGCAGTACTTC.

The sample holds a few counts of this clonotype. The J gene is TRBJ2-3, the V gene TRBV4-1, with 16 nucleotides matching TRBD2. The CDR3 runs to 19 residues. Germline CDR1 MGHRA, CDR2 YSYEKL. Trimming removed 3 bases from V and 6 bases from J; junction bases left unmatched: 12. CDR3 region: CASSHQRGTSGGALDTQYF. The CDR3 DNA sequence: TGCGCCAGCAGCCATCAGCGGGGGACTAGCGGGGGGGCCCTGGATACGCAGTATTTT.

This clonotype was recorded at least ten times. V gene TRBV12-3 or TRBV12-4 combines with J gene TRBJ2-7, with TRBD1 matching over 9 bases. The CDR3 covers 14 residues. V gave up 5 bases and J gave up 4 bases; unmatched junction bases: 6. The DNA of the CDR3 is TGTGCCAGCAGTCGGGACAGGGTGAGGTACGAGCAGTACTTC. Amino acids: CASSRDRVRYEQYF.

This clonotype was counted ten times or more. The rearrangement links TRBV12-3 or TRBV12-4 to TRBJ1-3; perhaps TRBD1 as D (6 bases). The V gene lost 5 bases and the J gene lost 0 bases, with 14 bases spanning the gap. There are 16 residues in the CDR3. CDR3 nucleotides: TGTGCCAGCAGTCCCGCTGGGACACTCTCTGGAAACACCATATATTTT. This translates into CASSPAGTLSGNTIYF.

This clonotype appeared many times. This chain uses TRBV6-2 or TRBV6-3 with TRBJ1-5, with D unclear. Deletions cut 4 bases from V and 3 bases from J, with 7 bases between. Germline CDR1 reads MNHEY; CDR2 reads SVGEGT. This CDR3 has 13 residues. CDR3 sequence: CASSSGPNQPQHF. In nucleotides, the CDR3 is TGTGCCAGCAGTTCAGGCCCCAATCAGCCCCAGCATTTT.

This clonotype was counted a few times. CDR3 loop: CASSPDGVVAGSTDTQYF. The CDR3 DNA reads TGTGCCAGCAGCCCCGACGGTGTAGTAGCGGGGTCCACAGATACGCAGTATTTT. The chain is built from TRBV4-2 and TRBJ2-3; 8 positions match TRBD2. CDR3 size: 18 residues. Germline V gene lookup returns CDR1 LGHNA and CDR2 YNFKEQ. Germline trimming cut 4 bases from V and 2 bases from J; bases unmatched to any gene: 14.

DNA for the CDR3: TGTGCCAGCAGCCAACTGGGACCATCTGGAAACACCATATATTTT. Protein product: CASSQLGPSGNTIYF. The V and J genes are TRBV14 and TRBJ1-3; D may be TRBD1 (5 bases). V dropped 2 bases and J dropped 1 base, with 9 bases sitting between them. This CDR3 is 15 amino acids long. CDR1 and CDR2 (germline): SGHDN, FVKESK. Together with reference TRBV14 and TRBJ1-3, the CDR3 gives the full variable domain: EAGVTQFPSHSVIEKGQTVTLRCDPISGHDNLYWYRRVMGKEIKFLLHFVKESKQDESGMPNNRFLAERTGGTYSTLKVQPAELEDSGVYFCASSQLGPSGNTIYFGEGSWLTVV.

Many counts were recorded for this clonotype. The chain carries TRBV14 and TRBJ2-7; either TRBD1 or TRBD2 may supply D (6 bases each). The germline V and J ends were trimmed by 4 bases and 6 bases, with 13 bases remaining between them. CDR1 is SGHDN and CDR2 is FVKESK in the germline V gene. The CDR3 is 13 amino acids. In DNA form, the CDR3 reads TGTGCCAGCAGCCCCATAGGGGGAGGCGAGCAGTACTTC. Translated: CASSPIGGGEQYF.

The rearrangement joins TRBV2 to TRBJ1-2, with D possibly being TRBD1 (6 bases). The germline V gene has CDR1 SNHLY and CDR2 FYNNEI. This CDR3 is built from 15 residues. The V end was cut by 0 bases, the J end by 4 bases, with 12 bases between. CDR3 sequence (DNA): TGTGCCAGCAGTGAAGCCCTCCGGACAGCCTATGGCTACACCTTC. Its protein is CASSEALRTAYGYTF.

This clonotype was recorded many times. V gene TRBV6-1 combines with J gene TRBJ1-1; D is unclear. The ends were cut back, 5 bases at V and 1 base at J, with 5 bases in the middle. Looked up from germline, CDR1 is MNHNS and CDR2 is SASEGT. The CDR3 sequence is 12 residues long. CDR3 sequence reads: CASSTANTEAFF. Here the CDR3 DNA reads TGTGCCAGCAGTACAGCGAACACTGAAGCTTTCTTT.

This clonotype appeared a few times. The chain recombines TRBV7-2 with TRBJ2-3; D unclear. CDR3 size: 14 residues. V lost 1 base to trimming and J lost 5 bases, with 10 bases between them. Germline assignment: CDR1 SGHTA and CDR2 FQGNSA. The DNA for the CDR3 is TGTGCCAGCAGCTTAGAAGTAGGAAGAGATACGCAGTATTTT. It codes for CASSLEVGRDTQYF.